The 5 T cell receptor beta chains listed next were all sequenced from one sample in a study of PD-1 blockade in mismatch repair-deficient tumors. Generated by immunoSEQ multiplex PCR, the TCRdb table keeps only in-frame clones and is missing some. The sample holds more than 95,000 clones, about 88% seen once. The sample here was peripheral blood, taken 44 weeks after starting pembrolizumab. The receptor set was obtained from an adult with mismatch repair-deficient cancer.

This chain connects TRBV30 to TRBJ2-3; D may be TRBD2 (5 bases). Germline CDR1 and CDR2: GTSNPN and SVGIG (reference sequence). V was shortened by 5 bases and J by 11 bases, with 11 bases between the two germline ends. This CDR3 is 10 amino acids long. The DNA for the CDR3 is TGTGCCTGGGGGAGACCCGTGCAGTATTTT. Residues: CAWGRPVQYF.

This chain connects TRBV25-1 to TRBJ2-7; 7 bases are a match to TRBD2. The CDR3 runs to 16 residues. Trimming cost V 3 bases and J 4 bases; bases outside gene matches: 12. Per the germline V gene, CDR1 is MGHDK and CDR2 is SYGVNS. CDR3 sequence (DNA): TGTGCCAGCAGTGACACCCGGGCTAGCGGAGCGTACGAGCAGTACTTC. Translation gives CASSDTRASGAYEQYF.

The V call is TRBV13, the J call TRBJ2-3, with 9 bases identical to TRBD2. From germline, CDR1 is PRHDT and CDR2 FYEKMQ (reference sequence). The CDR3 is made up of 17 amino acids. Trimming at V came to 0 bases and at J to 6 bases, leaving 10 bases not matched to a gene. The CDR3 bases are TGTGCCAGCAGCTTAGGCCGGCCTAGCGGGGCGGGGGATACGCAGTATTTT. It translates to CASSLGRPSGAGDTQYF.

In this sample, this clone turned up once. The J gene is TRBJ2-1, the V gene TRBV28, with 9 nucleotides matching TRBD1. Germline V gives CDR1 MDHEN, CDR2 SYDVKM. V lost 3 bases and J lost 12; bases outside the gene matches: 9. The CDR3 has 14 amino acids. CDR3 residues: CASSFRVQDRGQFF. In DNA, the CDR3 is TGTGCCAGCAGTTTTCGGGTACAGGACAGGGGGCAGTTCTTC.

The CDR3 loop is CATSRDTGFETQYF. As DNA, the CDR3 is TGTGCCACCAGCAGAGATACCGGGTTTGAGACCCAGTACTTC. The J gene is TRBJ2-5, the V gene TRBV15; D is unresolved. V lost 0 bases and J 5 bases, leaving 10 bases between the germline ends. CDR1 and CDR2 from the germline V gene are LNHNV and YYDKDF (reference sequence). CDR3 length equals 14 residues.